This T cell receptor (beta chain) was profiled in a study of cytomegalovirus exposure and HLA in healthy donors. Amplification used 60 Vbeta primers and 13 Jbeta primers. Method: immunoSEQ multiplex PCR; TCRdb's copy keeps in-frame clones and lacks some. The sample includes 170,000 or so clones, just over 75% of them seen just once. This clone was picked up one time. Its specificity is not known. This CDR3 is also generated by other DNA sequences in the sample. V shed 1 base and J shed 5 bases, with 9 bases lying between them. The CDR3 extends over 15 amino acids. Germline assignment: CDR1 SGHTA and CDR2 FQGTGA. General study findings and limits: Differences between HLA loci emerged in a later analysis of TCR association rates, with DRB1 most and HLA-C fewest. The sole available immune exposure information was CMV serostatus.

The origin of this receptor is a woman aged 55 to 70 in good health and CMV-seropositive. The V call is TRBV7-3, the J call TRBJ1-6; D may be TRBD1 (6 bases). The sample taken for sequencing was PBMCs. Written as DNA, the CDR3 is TGTGCCAGCAGCTTAAGGGGGGGCAATAATTCACCCCTCCACTTT. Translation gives CASSLRGGNNSPLHF.